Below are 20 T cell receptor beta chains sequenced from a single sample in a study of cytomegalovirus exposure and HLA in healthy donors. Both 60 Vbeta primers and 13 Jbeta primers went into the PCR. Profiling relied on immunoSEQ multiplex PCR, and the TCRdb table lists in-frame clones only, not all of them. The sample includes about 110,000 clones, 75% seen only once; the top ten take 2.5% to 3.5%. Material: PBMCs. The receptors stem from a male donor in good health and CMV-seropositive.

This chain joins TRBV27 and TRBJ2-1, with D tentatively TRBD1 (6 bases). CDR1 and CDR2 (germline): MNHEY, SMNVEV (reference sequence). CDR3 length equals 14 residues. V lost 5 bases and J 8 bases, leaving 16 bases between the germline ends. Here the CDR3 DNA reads TGTGCCAGCAGTCCAAAGGACAGTCGAGATGAGCAGTTCTTC. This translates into CASSPKDSRDEQFF.

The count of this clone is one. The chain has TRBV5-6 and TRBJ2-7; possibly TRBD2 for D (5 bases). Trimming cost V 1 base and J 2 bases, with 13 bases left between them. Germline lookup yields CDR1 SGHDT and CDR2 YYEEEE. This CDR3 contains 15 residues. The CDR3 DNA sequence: TGTGCCAGCAGCTTGCGAGGGCTTGCGACCTACGAGCAGTACTTC. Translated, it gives CASSLRGLATYEQYF. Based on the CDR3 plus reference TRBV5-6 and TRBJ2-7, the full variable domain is DAGVTQSPTHLIKTRGQQVTLRCSPKSGHDTVSWYQQALGQGPQFIFQYYEEEERQRGNFPDRFSGHQFPNYSSELNVNALLLGDSALYLCASSLRGLATYEQYFGPGTRLTVT.

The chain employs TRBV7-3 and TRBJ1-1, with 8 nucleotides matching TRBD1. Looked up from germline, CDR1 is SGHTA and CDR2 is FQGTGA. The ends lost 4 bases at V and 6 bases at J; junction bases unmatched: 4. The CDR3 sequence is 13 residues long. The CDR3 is CASSWGQESEAFF. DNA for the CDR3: TGTGCCAGCAGCTGGGGACAGGAATCTGAAGCTTTCTTT.

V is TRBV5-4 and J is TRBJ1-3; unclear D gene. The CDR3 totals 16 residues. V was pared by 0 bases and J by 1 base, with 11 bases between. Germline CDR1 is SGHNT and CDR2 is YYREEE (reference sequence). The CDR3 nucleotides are TGTGCCAGCAGCTTGGCAGGCACCACATCTGGAAACACCATATATTTT. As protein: CASSLAGTTSGNTIYF.

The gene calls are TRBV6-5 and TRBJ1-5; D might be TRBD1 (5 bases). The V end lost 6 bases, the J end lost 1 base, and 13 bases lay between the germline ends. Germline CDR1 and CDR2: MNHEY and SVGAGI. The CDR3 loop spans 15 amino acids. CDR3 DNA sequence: TGTGCCAGCAGCTCCCTAGACAGAAGCAATCAGCCCCAGCATTTT. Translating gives CASSSLDRSNQPQHF.

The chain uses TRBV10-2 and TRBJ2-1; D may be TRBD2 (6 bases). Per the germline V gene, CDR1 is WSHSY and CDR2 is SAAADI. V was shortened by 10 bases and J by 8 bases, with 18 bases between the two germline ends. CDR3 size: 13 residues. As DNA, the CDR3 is TGCGCCACCCCTCGGGAGCCGAGGGATGAGCAGTTCTTC. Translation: CATPREPRDEQFF.

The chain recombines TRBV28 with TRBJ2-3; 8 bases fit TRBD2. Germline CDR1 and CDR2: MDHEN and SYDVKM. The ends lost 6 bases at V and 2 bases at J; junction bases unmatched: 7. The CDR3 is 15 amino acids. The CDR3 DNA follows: TGTGCCAGCAGCTTCACTAGCGGCCCCACAGATACGCAGTATTTT. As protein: CASSFTSGPTDTQYF.

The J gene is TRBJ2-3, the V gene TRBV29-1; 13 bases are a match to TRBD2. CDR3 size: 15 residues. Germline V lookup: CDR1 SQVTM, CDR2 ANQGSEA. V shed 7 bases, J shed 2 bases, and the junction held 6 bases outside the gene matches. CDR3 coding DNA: TGCAGCGCCGGGACTAGCGGGGCAATCACAGATACGCAGTATTTT. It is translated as CSAGTSGAITDTQYF.

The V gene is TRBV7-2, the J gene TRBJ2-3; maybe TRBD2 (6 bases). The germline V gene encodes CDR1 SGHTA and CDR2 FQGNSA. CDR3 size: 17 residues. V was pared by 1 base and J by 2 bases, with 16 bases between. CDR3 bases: TGTGCCAGCAGCTTAGTGTGGCGGGGTGAGCCCACAGATACGCAGTATTTT. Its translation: CASSLVWRGEPTDTQYF.

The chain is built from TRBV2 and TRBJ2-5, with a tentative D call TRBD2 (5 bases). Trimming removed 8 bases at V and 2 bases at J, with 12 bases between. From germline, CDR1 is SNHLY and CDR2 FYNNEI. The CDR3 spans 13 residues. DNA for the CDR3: TGTGCCAGCCAAGCCCCGGGACAAGAGACCCAGTACTTC. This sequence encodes CASQAPGQETQYF.

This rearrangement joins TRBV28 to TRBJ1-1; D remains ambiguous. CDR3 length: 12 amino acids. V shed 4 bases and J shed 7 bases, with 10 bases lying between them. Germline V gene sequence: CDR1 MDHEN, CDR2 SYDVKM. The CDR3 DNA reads TGTGCCAGCAGTTCGACTTTCCGTGAAGCTTTCTTT. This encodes CASSSTFREAFF.

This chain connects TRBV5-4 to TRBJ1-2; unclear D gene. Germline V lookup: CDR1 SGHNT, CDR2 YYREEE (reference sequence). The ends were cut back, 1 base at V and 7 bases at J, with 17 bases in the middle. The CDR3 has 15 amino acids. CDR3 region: CASSLPVVAGGGYTF. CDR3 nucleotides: TGTGCCAGCAGCTTGCCTGTCGTCGCGGGAGGTGGCTACACCTTC.

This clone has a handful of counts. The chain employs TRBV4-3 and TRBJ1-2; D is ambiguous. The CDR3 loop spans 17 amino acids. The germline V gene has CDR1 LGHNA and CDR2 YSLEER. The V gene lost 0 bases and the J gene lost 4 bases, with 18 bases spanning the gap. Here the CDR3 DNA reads TGCGCCAGCAGCCAAGATCGTTCCACGTCCAGTCCCTATGGCTACACCTTC. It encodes CASSQDRSTSSPYGYTF.

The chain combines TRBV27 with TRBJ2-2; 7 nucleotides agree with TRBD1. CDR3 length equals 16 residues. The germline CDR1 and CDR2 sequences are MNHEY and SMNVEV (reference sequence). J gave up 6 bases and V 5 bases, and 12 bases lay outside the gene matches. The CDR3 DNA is TGTGCCAGCAGTCCCATACAGGGGTCGAGGGCCGGGGAGCTGTTTTTT. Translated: CASSPIQGSRAGELFF.

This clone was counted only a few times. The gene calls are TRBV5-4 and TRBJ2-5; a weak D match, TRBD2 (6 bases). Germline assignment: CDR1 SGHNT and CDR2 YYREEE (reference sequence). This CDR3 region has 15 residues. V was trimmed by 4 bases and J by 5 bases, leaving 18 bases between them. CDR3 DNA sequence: TGTGCCAGCAGCATCCGGGACTCAATGAGCGAGACCCAGTACTTC. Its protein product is CASSIRDSMSETQYF. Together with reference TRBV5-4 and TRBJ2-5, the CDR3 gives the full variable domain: ETGVTQSPTHLIKTRGQQVTLRCSSQSGHNTVSWYQQALGQGPQFIFQYYREEENGRGNFPPRFSGLQFPNYSSELNVNALELDDSALYLCASSIRDSMSETQYFGPGTRLLVL.

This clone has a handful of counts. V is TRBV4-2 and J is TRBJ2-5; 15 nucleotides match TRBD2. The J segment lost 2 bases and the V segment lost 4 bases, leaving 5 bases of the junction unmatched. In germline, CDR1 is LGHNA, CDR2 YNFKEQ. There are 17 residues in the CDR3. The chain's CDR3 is CASSRGTSGGPQETQYF. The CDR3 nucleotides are TGTGCCAGCAGCCGAGGGACTAGCGGGGGGCCGCAAGAGACCCAGTACTTC.

This CDR3 reads CATRMTDGTENTGELFF. The DNA for the CDR3 is TGTGCCACCAGGATGACTGATGGGACAGAGAACACCGGGGAGCTGTTTTTT. V is TRBV19 and J is TRBJ2-2; the match to TRBD1 covers 7 bases. V was pared by 10 bases and J by 1 base, with 15 bases of the junction left unmatched. CDR1 and CDR2 from the germline V gene are LNHDA and SQIVND (reference sequence). This CDR3 has 17 residues. The full variable domain, rest sourced from reference TRBV19 and TRBJ2-2, is DGGITQSPKYLFRKEGQNVTLSCEQNLNHDAMYWYRQDPGQGLRLIYYSQIVNDFQKGDIAEGYSVSREKKESFPLTVTSAQKNPTAFYLCATRMTDGTENTGELFFGEGSRLTVL.

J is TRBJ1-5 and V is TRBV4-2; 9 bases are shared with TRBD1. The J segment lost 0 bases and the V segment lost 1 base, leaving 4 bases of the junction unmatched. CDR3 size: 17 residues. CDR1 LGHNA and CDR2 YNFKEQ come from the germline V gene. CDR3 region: CASSQGPDRGSNQPQHF. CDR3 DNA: TGTGCCAGCAGCCAAGGTCCGGACAGGGGTAGCAATCAGCCCCAGCATTTT.

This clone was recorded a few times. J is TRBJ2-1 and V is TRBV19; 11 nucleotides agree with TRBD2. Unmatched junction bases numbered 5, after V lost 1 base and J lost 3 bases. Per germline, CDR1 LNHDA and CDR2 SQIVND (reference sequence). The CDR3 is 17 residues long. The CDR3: CASSIGPTSGGYNEQFF. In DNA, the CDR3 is TGTGCCAGTAGTATAGGTCCCACTAGCGGGGGCTACAATGAGCAGTTCTTC.

DNA of the CDR3: TGTGCCAGCATTAAGGCGGCAGGGGGAAACACCATATATTTT. Residues: CASIKAAGGNTIYF. The genes are TRBV2 and TRBJ1-3, with D maybe TRBD1 (5 bases). CDR3 size: 14 residues. Trimming stripped 7 bases from V and 4 bases from J, with 14 bases between. CDR1 is SNHLY and CDR2 is FYNNEI in the germline V gene.